This TCR beta chain was sequenced for a study of human T cells and chemical hapten exposure. A single record per CDR3 protein comes from TCRdb applying MiXCR to the RACE reads. This table holds 100,000 to 150,000 distinct CDR3 sequences, roughly 13% found once. Time point meaning: patch test 1, 2 weeks after DPC sensitization. Noted treatment: therapeutic diphenylcyclopropenone sensitization with weekly scalp DPC. The V end was cut by 3 bases, the J end by 2 bases, with 17 bases between. In germline, CDR1 is MGHRA, CDR2 YSYEKL. The CDR3 totals 16 residues. Whole-study results and caveats: Significantly more large CDR3 similarity clusters were formed by expanded TCRs than by controls.

A remark on this clonotype: What it binds is not known.

Sample: whole blood, taken in connection with sensitization to the hapten diphenylcyclopropenone (DPC). The genes are TRBV4-1 and TRBJ2-7; a possible D gene is TRBD1 (6 bases). The sequence derives from a man younger than 35 with alopecia areata. Some clones in this sample may be carry-over from other donors' samples. The CDR3 here is CASSQAPGAYAYEQYF. CDR3 DNA sequence: TGCGCCAGCAGCCAGGCTCCAGGGGCCTACGCCTACGAGCAGTACTTC.